The clone carrying this TCR beta chain occurred many times. Antigen unknown. These data originate in a study of T cell repertoires in cytomegalovirus infection. Study-level background: The public TCR beta signatures pointed to both CMV infection and matching HLA type. The study's findings and limits: The ex vivo response was dominated by HLA-C-restricted CMV-specific TCR beta clonotypes.

Per the germline V gene, CDR1 is SGHDT and CDR2 is YYEEEE. V was trimmed by 4 bases and J by 2 bases, leaving 12 bases between them. CDR3 length equals 14 residues. TCRdb used MiXCR to reprocess the reads, holding one entry per CDR3 protein. The sample consists of a few hundred thousand distinct CDR3 sequences, 9.5% of them appearing once. The sample comprised PBMCs. The source is a human donor in good health (CMV status not recorded). Some clones in this sample may be carry-over from other donors' samples. This chain uses TRBV5-6 with TRBJ1-1; no clear D. The DNA for the CDR3 is TGTGCCAGCAGCCTTCTGACGGTAAACACTGAAGCTTTCTTT. Protein: CASSLLTVNTEAFF. Full variable domain (missing parts from reference TRBV5-6 and TRBJ1-1): DAGVTQSPTHLIKTRGQQVTLRCSPKSGHDTVSWYQQALGQGPQFIFQYYEEEERQRGNFPDRFSGHQFPNYSSELNVNALLLGDSALYLCASSLLTVNTEAFFGQGTRLTVV.